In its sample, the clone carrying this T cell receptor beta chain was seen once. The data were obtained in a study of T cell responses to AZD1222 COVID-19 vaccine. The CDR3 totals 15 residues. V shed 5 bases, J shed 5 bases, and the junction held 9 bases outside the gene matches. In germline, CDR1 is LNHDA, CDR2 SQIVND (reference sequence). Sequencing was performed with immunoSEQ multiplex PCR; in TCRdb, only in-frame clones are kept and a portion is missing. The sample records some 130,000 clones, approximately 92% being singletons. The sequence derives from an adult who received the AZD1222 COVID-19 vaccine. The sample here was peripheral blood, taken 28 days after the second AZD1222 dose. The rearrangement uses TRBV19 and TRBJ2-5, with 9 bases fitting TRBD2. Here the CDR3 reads CASSGVGSGSETQYF. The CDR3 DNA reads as TGTGCCAGTAGTGGGGTTGGTAGCGGGAGCGAGACCCAGTACTTC.